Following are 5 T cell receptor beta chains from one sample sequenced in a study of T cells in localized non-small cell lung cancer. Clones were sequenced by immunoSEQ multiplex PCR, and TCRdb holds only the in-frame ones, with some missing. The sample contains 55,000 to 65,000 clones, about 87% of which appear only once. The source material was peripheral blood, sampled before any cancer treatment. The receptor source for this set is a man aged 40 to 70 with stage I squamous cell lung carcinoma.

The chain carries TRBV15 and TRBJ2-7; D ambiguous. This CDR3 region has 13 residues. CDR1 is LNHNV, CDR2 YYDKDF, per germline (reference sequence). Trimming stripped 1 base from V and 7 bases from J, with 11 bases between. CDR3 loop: CATSRGRIEEQYF. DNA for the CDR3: TGTGCCACCAGCAGAGGACGGATAGAGGAGCAGTACTTC.

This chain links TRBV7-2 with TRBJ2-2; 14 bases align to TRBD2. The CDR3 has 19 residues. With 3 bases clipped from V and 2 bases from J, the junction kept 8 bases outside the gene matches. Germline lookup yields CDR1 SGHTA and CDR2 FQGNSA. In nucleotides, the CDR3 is TGTGCCAGCAGCTTTCGTCCGGGACTAGCGGGAGCAAACACCGGGGAGCTGTTTTTT. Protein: CASSFRPGLAGANTGELFF.

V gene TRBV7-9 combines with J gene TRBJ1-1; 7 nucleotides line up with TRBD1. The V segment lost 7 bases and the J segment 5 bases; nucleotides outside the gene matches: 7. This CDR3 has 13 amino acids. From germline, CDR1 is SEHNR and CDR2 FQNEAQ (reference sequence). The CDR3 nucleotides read TGTGCCAGCATCCTTTCACAGGGGACTGAAGCTTTCTTT. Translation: CASILSQGTEAFF.

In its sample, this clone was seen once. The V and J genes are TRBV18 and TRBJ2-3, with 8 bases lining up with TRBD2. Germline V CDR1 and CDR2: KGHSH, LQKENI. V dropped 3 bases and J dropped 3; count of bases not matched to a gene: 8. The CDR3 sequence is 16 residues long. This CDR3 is CASSPFREGLTDTQYF. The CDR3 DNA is TGTGCCAGCTCACCTTTCCGGGAGGGCCTGACAGATACGCAGTATTTT.

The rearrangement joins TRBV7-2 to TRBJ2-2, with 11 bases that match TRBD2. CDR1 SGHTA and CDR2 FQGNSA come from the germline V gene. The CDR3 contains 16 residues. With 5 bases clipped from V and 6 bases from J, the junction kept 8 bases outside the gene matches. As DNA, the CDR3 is TGTGCCAGCAGCATAGGGCAACTAGCGGGAGCCGGGGAGCTGTTTTTT. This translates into CASSIGQLAGAGELFF.